This entry lists 28 T cell receptor beta chains sequenced from one sample in a study of T cells in localized non-small cell lung cancer. Sequenced by immunoSEQ multiplex PCR; TCRdb stores in-frame clones only, minus some. The table lists about 3,000 clones, 29% of them singletons. The input for sequencing was lung tumor tissue, taken before any cancer treatment. The receptors come from a female donor over 55 with stage I lung adenocarcinoma.

The chain combines TRBV11-3 with TRBJ2-7, with 8 positions matching TRBD1. V trimming: 5 bases; J trimming: 3 bases; junction bases outside the gene matches: 6. CDR3 length equals 14 residues. The germline V gene encodes CDR1 SGHNT and CDR2 YENEEA. DNA for the CDR3: TGTGCCAGCAGCCCCGGGACAGGCATCTACGAGCAGTACTTC. The encoded protein is CASSPGTGIYEQYF.

This clone is labeled as medium-sized (0.01 to 0.1%). V and J are TRBV6-8 and TRBJ2-5; 11 bases line up with TRBD1. Germline CDR1 reads MNHGY; CDR2 reads SAAAGT. The length of the CDR3 is 16 residues. J was trimmed by 4 bases and V by 0 bases; bases with no gene match: 4. CDR3 in DNA: TGTGCCAGCAGTTACTCTCAAGGGACAGGGGGAGAGACCCAGTACTTC. This sequence encodes CASSYSQGTGGETQYF.

This clone qualifies as medium-sized (0.01 to 0.1%). V and J are TRBV9 and TRBJ2-3; D uncertain. The CDR3 runs to 14 residues. V lost 4 bases to trimming and J lost 5 bases, with 14 bases between them. Germline V gene lookup returns CDR1 SGDLS and CDR2 YYNGEE. This CDR3 is CASSPLFMGDTQYF. The CDR3 DNA is TGTGCCAGCAGCCCATTATTCATGGGAGATACGCAGTATTTT.

The chain recombines TRBV28 with TRBJ1-1; TRBD1 aligns across 9 bases. Germline V gene sequence: CDR1 MDHEN, CDR2 SYDVKM. V gave up 7 bases and J gave up 11 bases; unmatched junction bases: 11. CDR3 length equals 13 residues. The CDR3 DNA reads TGTGCCAGCAATCCCGGGACAGGGTATATGGCTTTCTTT. It encodes CASNPGTGYMAFF. The complete variable domain, with remaining parts taken from reference TRBV28 and TRBJ1-1, reads DVKVTQSSRYLVKRTGEKVFLECVQDMDHENMFWYRQDPGLGLRLIYFSYDVKMKEKGDIPEGYSVSREKKERFSLILESASTNQTSMYLCASNPGTGYMAFFGQGTRLTVV.

The V call is TRBV18, the J call TRBJ1-1; D perhaps matches TRBD1 (5 bases). Trimming left V 3 bases short and J 3 bases short, with 11 bases between. This CDR3 spans 14 amino acids. Per germline, CDR1 KGHSH and CDR2 LQKENI. The CDR3, as DNA: TGTGCCAGCTCACCCTCGGGGGGGTACACTGAAGCTTTCTTT. Its protein product is CASSPSGGYTEAFF.

V and J are TRBV18 and TRBJ1-1, with TRBD1 identical over 7 bases. The J segment lost 3 bases and the V segment lost 6 bases, leaving 10 bases of the junction unmatched. Germline CDR1 and CDR2: KGHSH and LQKENI. The CDR3 sequence is 15 residues long. CDR3 in DNA: TGTGCCAGCTCTCCATTTACAGGGGCGGACACTGAAGCTTTCTTT. It codes for CASSPFTGADTEAFF.

The chain combines TRBV28 with TRBJ1-2; D unresolved. V lost 4 bases and J 10 bases, leaving 16 bases between the germline ends. CDR3 length equals 13 residues. CDR1 and CDR2 from the germline V gene are MDHEN and SYDVKM. In nucleotides, the CDR3 is TGTGCCAGCAGTTACCACTTTAATAGAGACTACACCTTC. Residues: CASSYHFNRDYTF.

This clone was recorded a few times. For the CDR3, the DNA is TGTGCCAGCTCACCGTCGGTTAGGGGGGAAGCTTTCTTT. Residues: CASSPSVRGEAFF. The genes are TRBV18 and TRBJ1-1, with a possible D match to TRBD1 (6 bases). Trimming pared 3 bases from V and 8 bases from J, leaving 13 bases between. Germline V gene sequence: CDR1 KGHSH, CDR2 LQKENI. This CDR3 contains 13 residues.

The chain is built from TRBV18 and TRBJ1-1; 11 bases map to TRBD1. There are 17 residues in the CDR3. Trimming at V came to 0 bases and at J to 6 bases, leaving 9 bases not matched to a gene. Germline values: CDR1 KGHSH, CDR2 LQKENI. The CDR3 nucleotides are TGTGCCAGCTCACCACCCGGGACAGGGGGTAGTTTCGCTGAAGCTTTCTTT. Translating gives CASSPPGTGGSFAEAFF.

The chain links TRBV11-3 to TRBJ1-1; TRBD1 aligns across 8 bases. V shed 5 bases, J shed 0 bases, and the junction held 8 bases outside the gene matches. Germline CDR1 SGHNT, CDR2 YENEEA. The CDR3 contains 16 residues. The CDR3: CASSRTGGLLNTEAFF. Here the CDR3 DNA reads TGTGCCAGCAGCCGTACAGGGGGATTACTGAACACTGAAGCTTTCTTT.

The table lists this clone with a few counts. The genes are TRBV11-3 and TRBJ1-1; weak D call: TRBD1 (5 bases). V was shortened by 3 bases and J by 0 bases, with 8 bases between the two germline ends. Germline CDR1 reads SGHNT; CDR2 reads YENEEA. This CDR3 is 14 amino acids long. Here the CDR3 DNA reads TGTGCCAGCAGCTTGTCAGGGATGAACACTGAAGCTTTCTTT. It translates to CASSLSGMNTEAFF.

The chain combines TRBV29-1 with TRBJ2-5, with 8 bases lining up with TRBD2. CDR1 and CDR2 from the germline V gene are SQVTM and ANQGSEA. The CDR3 extends over 14 amino acids. The ends lost 3 bases at V and 5 bases at J; junction bases unmatched: 8. CDR3: CSVDTGGQGETQYF. The CDR3, as DNA: TGCAGCGTTGATACGGGGGGGCAAGGGGAGACCCAGTACTTC.

This clone is judged medium-sized. The chain couples TRBV11-3 to TRBJ1-2; D is unclear. The CDR3 sequence is 14 residues long. The germline V gene has CDR1 SGHNT and CDR2 YENEEA. Trimming stripped 0 bases from V and 2 bases from J, with 7 bases between. Here the CDR3 DNA reads TGTGCCAGCAGCTTAGAACCAGCGAACTATGGCTACACCTTC. It translates to CASSLEPANYGYTF. Combining the CDR3 with reference TRBV11-3 and TRBJ1-2 gives the whole variable domain EAGVVQSPRYKIIEKKQPVAFWCNPISGHNTLYWYLQNLGQGPELLIRYENEEAVDDSQLPKDRFSAERLKGVDSTLKIQPAELGDSAVYLCASSLEPANYGYTFGSGTRLTVV.

The CDR3 DNA is TGCGCCAGCAGCTCCCGACGACTCGGGGGGGGCCCGAGCTCCTCTGCAACTAATGAAAAACTGTTTTTT. Translation: CASSSRRLGGGPSSSATNEKLFF. This rearrangement joins TRBV5-1 to TRBJ1-4; tentatively, D is TRBD1 (6 bases). The length of the CDR3 is 23 residues. The V end was cut by 3 bases, the J end by 0 bases, with 33 bases between. Germline V gene sequence: CDR1 SGHRS, CDR2 YFSETQ. The full variable domain, its missing parts supplied by reference TRBV5-1 and TRBJ1-4, is KAGVTQTPRYLIKTRGQQVTLSCSPISGHRSVSWYQQTPGQGLQFLFEYFSETQRNKGNFPGRFSGRQFSNSRSEMNVSTLELGDSALYLCASSSRRLGGGPSSSATNEKLFFGSGTQLSVL.

This clone has a handful of counts. The chain recombines TRBV5-1 with TRBJ1-1; D gene ambiguous. The length of the CDR3 is 14 residues. The V gene lost 5 bases and the J gene lost 1 base, with 12 bases spanning the gap. Germline V gene sequence: CDR1 SGHRS, CDR2 YFSETQ. The CDR3 loop is CASREQPGNTEAFF. CDR3 nucleotide sequence: TGCGCCAGCAGAGAACAGCCTGGGAACACTGAAGCTTTCTTT.

This sequence joins TRBV19 and TRBJ2-1; 9 bases align to TRBD1. CDR3 size: 17 residues. CDR1 is LNHDA and CDR2 is SQIVND in the germline V gene (reference sequence). V gave up 10 bases and J gave up 6 bases; unmatched junction bases: 19. The chain's CDR3 is CATILPPGQGRGNEQFF. The CDR3 nucleotides are TGTGCCACTATTTTACCCCCGGGACAGGGAAGGGGCAATGAGCAGTTCTTC. The variable domain in full, completed from reference TRBV19 and TRBJ2-1, reads DGGITQSPKYLFRKEGQNVTLSCEQNLNHDAMYWYRQDPGQGLRLIYYSQIVNDFQKGDIAEGYSVSREKKESFPLTVTSAQKNPTAFYLCATILPPGQGRGNEQFFGPGTRLTVL.

This clone appeared a few times. This rearrangement joins TRBV11-3 to TRBJ2-7; D not resolved. Looked up from germline, CDR1 is SGHNT and CDR2 is YENEEA. With 3 bases removed from V and 1 base from J, the gap between germline ends came to 10 bases. CDR3 length: 14 residues. The CDR3 nucleotides read TGTGCCAGCAGCTTGGTAGGCGGATCCTACGAGCAGTACTTC. Translated, it gives CASSLVGGSYEQYF. Supplemented by reference TRBV11-3 and TRBJ2-7, the full variable domain reads EAGVVQSPRYKIIEKKQPVAFWCNPISGHNTLYWYLQNLGQGPELLIRYENEEAVDDSQLPKDRFSAERLKGVDSTLKIQPAELGDSAVYLCASSLVGGSYEQYFGPGTRLTVT.

This clone was picked up a small number of times. The V gene is TRBV11-3, the J gene TRBJ1-6; 11 bases map to TRBD1. CDR1 is SGHNT and CDR2 is YENEEA in the germline V gene. V shed 5 bases, J shed 3 bases, and the junction held 6 bases outside the gene matches. This CDR3 has 17 amino acids. The DNA of the CDR3 is TGTGCCAGCAGCCAGGGACAGGGGGGTGACTATAATTCACCCCTCCACTTT. The encoded protein is CASSQGQGGDYNSPLHF.

The chain combines TRBV18 with TRBJ2-1; unclear D gene. This CDR3 contains 12 residues. The germline V gene encodes CDR1 KGHSH and CDR2 LQKENI. The V end was cut by 3 bases, the J end by 9 bases, with 9 bases between. CDR3 bases: TGTGCCAGCTCACCGACCCCCCCTGAGCAGTTCTTC. This translates into CASSPTPPEQFF.

The chain uses TRBV11-3 and TRBJ1-1, with 7 bases lining up with TRBD1. Germline CDR1 reads SGHNT; CDR2 reads YENEEA. This CDR3 comprises 15 residues. V dropped 8 bases and J dropped 1; count of bases not matched to a gene: 10. CDR3 protein: CASSKGQTQNTEAFF. The CDR3 DNA sequence: TGTGCCAGCTCAAAGGGACAGACCCAGAACACTGAAGCTTTCTTT.

The V and J genes are TRBV15 and TRBJ1-5; D may be TRBD1 (5 bases). CDR3 length: 19 residues. CDR1 is LNHNV, CDR2 YYDKDF, per germline (reference sequence). The V end was cut by 3 bases, the J end by 5 bases, with 26 bases between. The DNA for the CDR3 is TGTGCCACCAGCAGGGAAACTCTAACGGACATTTTAGCAGATCAGCCCCAGCATTTT. It translates to CATSRETLTDILADQPQHF.

The CDR3 loop is CASRGQGSSYNEQFF. The CDR3 DNA follows: TGTGCCAGCAGAGGACAGGGGAGCTCCTACAATGAGCAGTTCTTC. V and J are TRBV9 and TRBJ2-1; the match to TRBD1 covers 9 bases. The CDR3 spans 15 residues. Trimming at V came to 5 bases and at J to 0 bases, leaving 3 bases not matched to a gene. Looked up from germline, CDR1 is SGDLS and CDR2 is YYNGEE.

The gene calls are TRBV12-5 and TRBJ2-1; 10 positions agree with TRBD1. Germline V gives CDR1 LGHNT, CDR2 FRNRAP. The ends lost 5 bases at V and 7 bases at J; junction bases unmatched: 5. The CDR3 has 14 amino acids. DNA for the CDR3: TGTGCTAGTGGTCCTCCGGACAGGGGGAATGAGCAGTTCTTC. This translates into CASGPPDRGNEQFF.

J is TRBJ2-2 and V is TRBV10-2; D uncertain. The V end lost 4 bases, the J end lost 5 bases, and 8 bases lay between the germline ends. From germline, CDR1 is WSHSY and CDR2 SAAADI. CDR3 length: 13 residues. The CDR3 nucleotides read TGCGCCAGCAGTGCGCGTCTGACCGGGGAGCTGTTTTTT. Its translation: CASSARLTGELFF.

By proportion, this clone is medium-sized (0.01 to 0.1%). The chain links TRBV6-8 to TRBJ2-7, with D hard to call. Trimming pared 5 bases from V and 2 bases from J, leaving 10 bases between. CDR1 is MNHGY, CDR2 SAAAGT, per germline. The CDR3 has 13 residues. The CDR3 sequence is CASSDSETYEQYF. The CDR3 DNA is TGTGCCAGCAGTGATTCAGAGACCTACGAGCAGTACTTC.

This chain connects TRBV7-6 to TRBJ2-3; 7 nucleotides line up with TRBD2. Looked up from germline, CDR1 is SGHVS and CDR2 is FNYEAQ. This CDR3 region has 16 residues. V was clipped by 2 bases and J by 2 bases; unmatched bases: 7. CDR3 amino acids: CASSLRGGGNTDTQYF. The CDR3 coding sequence is TGTGCCAGCAGCTTAAGGGGCGGGGGAAACACAGATACGCAGTATTTT.

Only a few counts were recorded for this clone. This chain links TRBV11-3 with TRBJ1-4, with 8 bases fitting TRBD1. This CDR3 region has 16 residues. In germline, CDR1 is SGHNT, CDR2 YENEEA. Trimming at V came to 5 bases and at J to 7 bases, leaving 12 bases not matched to a gene. This CDR3 is CASSTQQGEVGEKLFF. CDR3 bases: TGTGCCAGCAGCACGCAACAGGGGGAAGTAGGTGAAAAACTGTTTTTT. The full variable domain, with the rest looked up from reference TRBV11-3 and TRBJ1-4, is EAGVVQSPRYKIIEKKQPVAFWCNPISGHNTLYWYLQNLGQGPELLIRYENEEAVDDSQLPKDRFSAERLKGVDSTLKIQPAELGDSAVYLCASSTQQGEVGEKLFFGSGTQLSVL.

This clone is judged medium-sized. This sequence joins TRBV11-3 and TRBJ1-1; possible D gene TRBD1, 5 bases. This CDR3 is 14 amino acids long. Germline assignment: CDR1 SGHNT and CDR2 YENEEA. V was trimmed by 3 bases and J by 0 bases, leaving 8 bases between them. CDR3 sequence: CASSLTDMNTEAFF. In DNA form, the CDR3 reads TGTGCCAGCAGCTTGACAGACATGAACACTGAAGCTTTCTTT.